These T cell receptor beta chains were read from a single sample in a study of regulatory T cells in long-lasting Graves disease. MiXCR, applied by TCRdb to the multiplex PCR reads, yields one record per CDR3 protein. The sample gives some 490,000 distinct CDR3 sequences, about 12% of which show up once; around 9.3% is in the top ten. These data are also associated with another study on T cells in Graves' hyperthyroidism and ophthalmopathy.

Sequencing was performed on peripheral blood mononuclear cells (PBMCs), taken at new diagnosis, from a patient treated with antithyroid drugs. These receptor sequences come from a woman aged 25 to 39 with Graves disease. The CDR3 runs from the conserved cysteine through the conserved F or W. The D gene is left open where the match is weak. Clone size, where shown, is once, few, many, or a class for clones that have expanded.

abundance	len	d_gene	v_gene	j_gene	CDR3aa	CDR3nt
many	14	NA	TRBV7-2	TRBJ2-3	CASSLDSSTDTQYF	TGTGCCAGCAGTTTGGACTCTAGCACAGATACGCAGTATTTT
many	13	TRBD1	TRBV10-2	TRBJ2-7	CASRPGQVYEQYF	TGCGCCAGCAGACCCGGACAGGTCTACGAGCAGTACTTC
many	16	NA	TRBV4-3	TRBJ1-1	CASSQVQVLRGTEAFF	TGCGCCAGCAGCCAAGTTCAGGTTCTACGGGGAACTGAAGCTTTCTTT
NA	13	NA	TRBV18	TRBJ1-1	CASSPGQVNEAFF	TGTGCCAGCTCACCAGGGCAGGTCAACGAAGCTTTCTTT
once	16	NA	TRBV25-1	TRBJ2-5	CASSEKITSLQETQYF	TGTGCCAGCAGTGAAAAAATCACTTCTCTCCAAGAGACCCAGTACTTC
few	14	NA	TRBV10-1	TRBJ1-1	CASSEAPEGTEAFF	TGCGCCAGCAGTGAGGCCCCCGAGGGGACTGAAGCTTTCTTT
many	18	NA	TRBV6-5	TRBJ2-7	CASSYSGGGSGRRDEQYF	TGTGCCAGCAGTTACTCAGGAGGGGGCAGCGGGAGAAGGGACGAGCAGTACTTC
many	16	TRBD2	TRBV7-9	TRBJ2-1	CASSRTSGRAYNEQFF	TGTGCCAGCAGCCGGACTAGCGGGAGGGCCTACAATGAGCAGTTCTTC
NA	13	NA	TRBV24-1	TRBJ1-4	CATGDAVDEKLFF	TGTGCCACCGGGGACGCGGTCGATGAAAAACTGTTTTTT
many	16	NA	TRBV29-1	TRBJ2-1	CSVGGTRDTFYNEQFF	TGCAGCGTTGGAGGGACTCGGGATACCTTTTACAATGAGCAGTTCTTC
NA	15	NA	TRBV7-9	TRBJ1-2	CASGLGGGRNYGYTF	TGTGCCAGCGGCTTAGGAGGGGGACGGAACTATGGCTACACCTTC
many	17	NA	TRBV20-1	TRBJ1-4	CSARKGLFGATNEKLFF	TGCAGTGCTAGAAAGGGATTATTCGGAGCAACTAATGAAAAACTGTTTTTT
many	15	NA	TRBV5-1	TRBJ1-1	CASSLKASGNTEAFF	TGCGCCAGCAGCCTCAAGGCCTCGGGGAACACTGAAGCTTTCTTT
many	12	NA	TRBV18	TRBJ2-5	CASSQYQETQYF	TGTGCCAGCTCACAGTACCAAGAGACCCAGTACTTC
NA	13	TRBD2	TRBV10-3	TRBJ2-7	CAMRAGGGGEQYF	TGTGCCATGCGAGCGGGAGGAGGTGGCGAGCAGTACTTC
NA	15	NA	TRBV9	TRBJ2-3	CASSVAPTSTDTQYF	TGTGCCAGCAGCGTAGCTCCGACTAGCACAGATACGCAGTATTTT
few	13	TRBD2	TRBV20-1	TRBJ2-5	CSATLAGGETQYF	TGCAGTGCTACACTAGCGGGAGGAGAGACCCAGTACTTC
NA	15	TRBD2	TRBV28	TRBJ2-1	CASSLTGGPRNEQFF	TGTGCCAGCAGTTTAACGGGAGGGCCAAGGAATGAGCAGTTCTTC
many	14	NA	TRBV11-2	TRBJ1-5	CASSPDRGNQPQHF	TGTGCCAGCTCACCCGACAGAGGCAATCAGCCCCAGCATTTT
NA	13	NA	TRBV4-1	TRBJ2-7	CASSVQGGCEQYF	TGCGCCAGCAGCGTCCAGGGGGGGTGCGAGCAGTACTTC
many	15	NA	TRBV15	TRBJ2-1	CATSSSPGRNNEQFF	TGTGCCACCAGCTCAAGCCCTGGACGGAACAATGAGCAGTTCTTC
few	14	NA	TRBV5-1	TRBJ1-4	CASSSRVPNEKLFF	TGCGCCAGCAGCTCCAGGGTTCCAAATGAAAAACTGTTTTTT
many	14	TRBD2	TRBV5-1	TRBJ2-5	CASSLGAGEETQYF	TGTGCCAGCAGCTTGGGAGCGGGAGAAGAGACCCAGTACTTC
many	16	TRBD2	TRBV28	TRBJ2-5	CASSYPGLAGGETQYF	TGTGCCAGCAGTTACCCGGGACTAGCGGGAGGAGAGACCCAGTACTTC
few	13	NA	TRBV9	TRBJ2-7	CASSVDDYYEQYF	TGTGCCAGCAGCGTGGATGACTACTACGAGCAGTACTTC
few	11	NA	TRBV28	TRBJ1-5	CASSGAKPQHF	TGTGCCAGCTCCGGTGCCAAGCCCCAGCATTTT